The 32 T cell receptor beta chains below all came from one sample that was sequenced in a study of blood T cell repertoires in COVID-19. Clones were sequenced by immunoSEQ multiplex PCR, and TCRdb holds only the in-frame ones, with some missing. The sample has 70,000 to 85,000 clones; around nine tenths are singletons. The sample comprised peripheral blood. Receptors were obtained from an older woman with acute or convalescent COVID-19.

The rearrangement links TRBV6-1 to TRBJ2-5; 7 bases line up with TRBD2. The CDR3 is 14 amino acids. Trimming cost V 3 bases and J 4 bases; bases outside gene matches: 5. CDR1 is MNHNS, CDR2 SASEGT, per germline. CDR3 sequence: CASSDGGGLETQYF. For the CDR3, the DNA is TGTGCCAGCAGTGATGGGGGGGGGTTAGAGACCCAGTACTTC.

This rearrangement joins TRBV30 to TRBJ2-2; 10 nucleotides agree with TRBD2. Trimming took 0 bases from V and 1 from J; bases not matched to a gene: 14. Germline V gives CDR1 GTSNPN, CDR2 SVGIG (reference sequence). This CDR3 contains 20 residues. The CDR3 spells CAWSVGWLAGDPLNTGELFF. The CDR3, as DNA: TGTGCCTGGAGTGTAGGTTGGCTAGCGGGGGACCCTCTGAACACCGGGGAGCTGTTTTTT.

This CDR3 is CASRTGTSGTYEQYF. Here the CDR3 DNA reads TGTGCCAGCAGAACCGGGACTAGCGGGACCTACGAGCAGTACTTC. V is TRBV27 and J is TRBJ2-7; 13 bases are shared with TRBD2. The CDR3 runs 15 residues. V lost 6 bases, J lost 2 bases, and 4 bases stayed unmatched. Germline-derived CDR1 and CDR2 are MNHEY and SMNVEV (reference sequence).

This clone appeared a single time. The V gene is TRBV29-1, the J gene TRBJ2-7; 10 bases fit TRBD1. V lost 5 bases to trimming and J lost 5 bases; unmatched junction nucleotides: 9. The germline CDR1 and CDR2 sequences are SQVTM and ANQGSEA. The CDR3 consists of 14 residues. The CDR3 loop is CSVSSTGGDDEQYF. The CDR3 nucleotides are TGCAGCGTTTCTTCGACAGGGGGCGACGACGAGCAGTACTTC.

The chain carries TRBV2 and TRBJ1-3; possibly TRBD1 for D (5 bases). V was shortened by 4 bases and J by 0 bases, with 10 bases between the two germline ends. Germline V gene data show CDR1 as SNHLY and CDR2 as FYNNEI. The CDR3 length is 15 residues. CDR3 coding DNA: TGTGCCAGCAGTGTAGACAGAAGCTCTGGAAACACCATATATTTT. Protein: CASSVDRSSGNTIYF.

This clone was seen a few times. This chain links TRBV3-1 (or the pseudogene TRBV3-2) with TRBJ2-7; 7 nucleotides align to TRBD2. The CDR3 contains 15 residues. Germline lookup yields CDR1 LGHDT and CDR2 YNNKEL (reference sequence). Trimming cost V 4 bases and J 2 bases; bases outside gene matches: 8. The CDR3 nucleotides are TGTGCCAGCAGCCCCTACGGGGGAGGGACCTACGAGCAGTACTTC. Translating gives CASSPYGGGTYEQYF.

This sequence joins TRBV4-1 and TRBJ2-7; D is perhaps TRBD1 (6 bases). Per germline, CDR1 MGHRA and CDR2 YSYEKL. Trimming left V 1 base short and J 2 bases short, with 12 bases between. This CDR3 has 15 residues. The CDR3 sequence is CASSQGTQGTYEQYF. The CDR3 nucleotides are TGCGCCAGCAGCCAAGGCACACAGGGTACCTACGAGCAGTACTTC.

The chain links TRBV19 to TRBJ1-2; D may be TRBD1 (5 bases). CDR1 and CDR2 from the germline V gene are LNHDA and SQIVND (reference sequence). CDR3 length: 15 residues. The germline V and J ends were trimmed by 6 bases and 3 bases, with 17 bases remaining between them. The CDR3: CASRGGGTKDYGYTF. CDR3 bases: TGTGCCAGTAGAGGAGGTGGGACTAAAGACTATGGCTACACCTTC.

The chain has TRBV3-1 (or the pseudogene TRBV3-2) and TRBJ1-1; the match to TRBD1 covers 11 bases. Trimming cost V 1 base and J 4 bases; bases outside gene matches: 5. Germline V gene lookup returns CDR1 LGHDT and CDR2 YNNKEL (reference sequence). The CDR3 contains 16 residues. CDR3 protein: CASSQGTGGAGTEAFF. Here the CDR3 DNA reads TGTGCCAGCAGCCAAGGGACAGGGGGCGCGGGCACTGAAGCTTTCTTT.

The J gene is TRBJ2-5, the V gene TRBV5-4; D possibly corresponds to TRBD1 (6 bases). The CDR3 consists of 14 residues. Germline CDR1 SGHNT, CDR2 YYREEE (reference sequence). V was trimmed by 4 bases and J by 2 bases, leaving 12 bases between them. The CDR3 DNA reads as TGTGCCAGCAGCCCAGACAGGATTCAAGAGACCCAGTACTTC. This translates into CASSPDRIQETQYF. The variable domain in full, with the rest retrieved from reference TRBV5-4 and TRBJ2-5, is ETGVTQSPTHLIKTRGQQVTLRCSSQSGHNTVSWYQQALGQGPQFIFQYYREEENGRGNFPPRFSGLQFPNYSSELNVNALELDDSALYLCASSPDRIQETQYFGPGTRLLVL.

The chain combines TRBV28 with TRBJ1-5; no clear D gene. V lost 6 bases and J lost 1, with 4 bases in between. The CDR3 runs 12 residues. Per germline, CDR1 MDHEN and CDR2 SYDVKM. CDR3 bases: TGTGCCAGCAGGAGGAGCAATCAGCCCCAGCATTTT. Its translation: CASRRSNQPQHF.

This chain connects TRBV7-9 to TRBJ2-3; TRBD2 agrees at 14 bases. Germline-derived CDR1 and CDR2 are SEHNR and FQNEAQ (reference sequence). The CDR3 is 16 amino acids. Trimming at V came to 5 bases and at J to 4 bases, leaving 5 bases not matched to a gene. The CDR3, as DNA: TGTGCCAGCAGCCCGGGACTAGCGGGAGAAGCAGATACGCAGTATTTT. This encodes CASSPGLAGEADTQYF.

The chain has TRBV9 and TRBJ2-3, with 14 bases that match TRBD2. Germline-derived CDR1 and CDR2 are SGDLS and YYNGEE. The ends lost 0 bases at V and 8 bases at J; junction bases unmatched: 2. The CDR3 has 15 amino acids. For the CDR3, the DNA is TGTGCCAGCAGCGTAGGACTAGCGGGAGGGACTACGCAGTATTTT. Its protein is CASSVGLAGGTTQYF.

The J gene is TRBJ1-1, the V gene TRBV11-2; 7 bases are shared with TRBD1. From germline, CDR1 is SGHAT and CDR2 FQNNGV. The CDR3 contains 14 residues. V shed 1 base and J 8 bases; nucleotides not matched to a gene: 7. The CDR3 DNA sequence: TGTGCCAGCAGCTTAGCGAGCAGGGGGGAGGAAGCTTTCTTT. Translating it yields CASSLASRGEEAFF.

The chain links TRBV11-1 to TRBJ1-2; D remains ambiguous. The germline V gene encodes CDR1 SGHAT and CDR2 FQDESV (reference sequence). V lost 5 bases, J lost 4 bases, and 11 bases lay in between. CDR3 length: 13 amino acids. CDR3 sequence reads: CASSPDGSYGYTF. The DNA for the CDR3 is TGTGCCAGCAGCCCGGACGGGAGCTATGGCTACACCTTC.

This rearrangement joins TRBV6-5 to TRBJ1-1; D is possibly TRBD1 (6 bases). The CDR3 sequence is 13 residues long. Germline CDR1 reads MNHEY; CDR2 reads SVGAGI. The V gene lost 10 bases and the J gene lost 4 bases, with 16 bases spanning the gap. The CDR3 nucleotides are TGTGCCACAACACAGGGTCCCAGCACTGAAGCTTTCTTT. It is translated as CATTQGPSTEAFF.

The chain carries TRBV24-1 and TRBJ1-2; no reliable D call. V was pared by 3 bases and J by 0 bases, with 4 bases between. The CDR3 sequence is 13 residues long. CDR1 KGHDR and CDR2 SFDVKD come from the germline V gene. Here the CDR3 DNA reads TGTGCCACCAGTGATAGAGCTAACTATGGCTACACCTTC. The encoded protein is CATSDRANYGYTF.

V usage is TRBV7-2 and J usage is TRBJ1-5; D not resolved. CDR3 length: 14 amino acids. The V and J ends lost 0 bases and 4 bases respectively, with 7 bases between them. In germline, CDR1 is SGHTA, CDR2 FQGNSA. The CDR3 sequence: CASSLAGSNQPQHF. In nucleotides, the CDR3 is TGTGCCAGCAGCTTAGCTGGGAGTAATCAGCCCCAGCATTTT.

J is TRBJ1-5 and V is TRBV11-2; TRBD1 aligns across 9 bases. V lost 5 bases, J lost 6 bases, and 2 bases stayed unmatched. CDR3 length: 13 residues. The germline V gene has CDR1 SGHAT and CDR2 FQNNGV. The CDR3 DNA reads as TGTGCCAGCAGCCAGGACAGGGGTCAGCCCCAGCATTTT. It encodes CASSQDRGQPQHF.

The V call is TRBV13, the J call TRBJ2-5; 8 nucleotides agree with TRBD2. V lost 3 bases to trimming and J lost 0 bases; unmatched junction nucleotides: 9. The CDR3 consists of 17 residues. Germline V gene data show CDR1 as PRHDT and CDR2 as FYEKMQ (reference sequence). The CDR3 loop reads CASSFRLARGYQETQYF. The CDR3 region has the DNA TGTGCCAGCAGCTTCCGACTAGCGAGAGGGTACCAAGAGACCCAGTACTTC.

The gene calls are TRBV5-1 and TRBJ2-3; possible D gene TRBD1, 5 bases. Germline CDR1 is SGHRS and CDR2 is YFSETQ. This CDR3 comprises 15 residues. V was shortened by 4 bases and J by 0 bases, with 12 bases between the two germline ends. The CDR3 is CASSVGRGSTDTQYF. The CDR3 nucleotides read TGCGCCAGCAGCGTCGGTAGGGGAAGCACAGATACGCAGTATTTT.

As for this clone: An end of the junction does not agree with germline; a read error may underlie this. The genes are TRBV18 and TRBJ2-1; 7 nucleotides line up with TRBD1. From germline, CDR1 is KGHSH and CDR2 LQKENI. The CDR3 totals 14 residues. The CDR3 protein is CASAPRTGDNEQFF. The CDR3 bases are TGTGCCAGCGCACCACGTACAGGGGACAATGAGCAGTTCTTC.

The chain recombines TRBV5-8 with TRBJ2-6; D gene uncertain. Per germline, CDR1 SGHTS and CDR2 YDEGEE. Trimming pared 0 bases from V and 0 bases from J, leaving 13 bases between. The CDR3 extends over 18 amino acids. CDR3 region: CASSLGQVPLSGANVLTF. The CDR3 DNA reads TGTGCCAGCAGCTTGGGGCAGGTTCCTCTCTCTGGGGCCAACGTCCTGACTTTC.

The table lists this clone with a few counts. V gene TRBV5-1 combines with J gene TRBJ1-2; 8 bases match TRBD1. The CDR3 length is 18 residues. V gave up 4 bases and J gave up 6 bases; unmatched junction bases: 20. The germline V gene has CDR1 SGHRS and CDR2 YFSETQ. CDR3 DNA: TGCGCCAGCAGCGTTAGCCCCCTCCGGGACAGGCATGGTCATGGCTACACCTTC. Its translation is CASSVSPLRDRHGHGYTF.

The V gene is TRBV6-5, the J gene TRBJ1-2; D is unresolved. V gave up 7 bases and J gave up 5 bases, with 11 bases separating them. CDR3 length: 12 amino acids. The germline CDR1 and CDR2 sequences are MNHEY and SVGAGI. DNA of the CDR3: TGTGCCAGCACGGGAAGGGATTATGGCTACACCTTC. Translating it yields CASTGRDYGYTF.

The rearrangement uses TRBV5-4 and TRBJ1-2; D uncertain. Per germline, CDR1 SGHNT and CDR2 YYREEE (reference sequence). Deletions cut 5 bases from V and 5 bases from J, with 13 bases between. This CDR3 spans 13 amino acids. The CDR3 protein is CASSNNEGYGYTF. CDR3 sequence (DNA): TGTGCCAGCAGTAACAATGAGGGTTATGGCTACACCTTC.

CDR3 nucleotides: TGTGCCAGCAGCCAAGAGGAGGGGGCAAGATACGAGCAGTACTTC. Amino acids: CASSQEEGARYEQYF. This rearrangement joins TRBV4-2 to TRBJ2-7; tentative D call: TRBD1 (7 bases). The ends were cut back, 0 bases at V and 4 bases at J, with 13 bases in the middle. Germline values: CDR1 LGHNA, CDR2 YNFKEQ. The CDR3 sequence is 15 residues long.

V gene TRBV2 combines with J gene TRBJ1-1, with D possibly matching TRBD1 (6 bases). The CDR3 sequence is 14 residues long. Trimming left V 5 bases short and J 0 bases short, with 10 bases between. CDR1 is SNHLY, CDR2 FYNNEI, per germline. The CDR3 nucleotides are TGTGCCAGCAGTCAACAGGGAATGAACACTGAAGCTTTCTTT. It yields the protein CASSQQGMNTEAFF.

Note on this clone: Other DNA sequences in this specimen translate into the identical CDR3. The gene calls are TRBV28 and TRBJ1-2; TRBD1 matches at 8 bases. CDR1 is MDHEN, CDR2 SYDVKM, per germline. The CDR3 totals 13 residues. Losses at the gene ends were 5 bases for V and 7 bases for J; bases not matched to a gene: 6. CDR3 coding DNA: TGTGCCAGCAGTCTGGGACAGGCTCGTGGCTACACCTTC. Protein: CASSLGQARGYTF.

This sequence joins TRBV30 and TRBJ2-7; 8 bases are shared with TRBD1. This CDR3 contains 15 residues. Germline CDR1 is GTSNPN and CDR2 is SVGIG (reference sequence). Trimming removed 5 bases from V and 2 bases from J; junction bases left unmatched: 11. CDR3 sequence (DNA): TGTGCCTGGGCCCTCGGACAGGGTACAGCCTACGAGCAGTACTTC. Amino acids: CAWALGQGTAYEQYF.

Comment on this clone: The junction shows a germline mismatch at one end, possibly a read error. The CDR3 protein is CASSFPGQFALSF. In nucleotides, the CDR3 is TGTGCCAGCAGCTTTCCGGGACAATTTGCCTTGAGTTTC. The chain combines TRBV7-9 with TRBJ1-2, with D perhaps TRBD1 (6 bases). Germline V gene data show CDR1 as SEHNR and CDR2 as FQNEAQ (reference sequence). The CDR3 runs 13 residues.

The CDR3 sequence: CASSLGLEAFF. CDR3 coding DNA: TGTGCCAGCTCTCTGGGACTTGAAGCTTTCTTT. This chain links TRBV27 with TRBJ1-1, with TRBD1 as a possible D gene (5 bases). The length of the CDR3 is 11 residues. Germline V gene sequence: CDR1 MNHEY, CDR2 SMNVEV (reference sequence). V was shortened by 8 bases and J by 7 bases, with 11 bases between the two germline ends.